The 11 T cell receptor beta chains below were found in one sample sequenced in a study of blood T cells in healthy people across ages. A second roughly 6 to 12 cycle PCR used barcoded and J-beta primers. TCRdb re-called the 5' RACE reads with MiXCR, one entry per CDR3 protein. The sample yields 600,000 or so distinct CDR3 sequences, 25% to 35% seen once. Input material: blood. The receptors were gathered from an elderly woman in good health.

J is TRBJ2-1 and V is TRBV20-1; 12 bases line up with TRBD2. Germline V gene data show CDR1 as DFQATT and CDR2 as SNEGSKA (reference sequence). There are 15 residues in the CDR3. The junction had 0 bases not matched to a gene; V was cut back by 1 base and J by 2 bases. Here the CDR3 reads CSARGTSGTYNEQFF. The CDR3 DNA reads as TGCAGTGCTAGAGGGACTAGCGGGACCTACAATGAGCAGTTCTTC.

Of note for this clonotype: One end of the junction varies from germline; a read error may be responsible. The chain combines TRBV16 with TRBJ1-2; TRBD1 matches 7 bases. The germline V gene has CDR1 KGHSY and CDR2 FQNENV. This CDR3 has 15 residues. DNA for the CDR3: TGTACCAGCAGCCAATTTCTGGGGACAGACTATGACTACACCTTC. Amino acid sequence: CTSSQFLGTDYDYTF.

This CDR3 reads CASSPSGGAGAKNIQYF. The CDR3 nucleotides are TGTGCCAGCAGCCCTAGCGGGGGGGCAGGGGCCAAAAACATTCAGTACTTC. The rearrangement links TRBV7-3 to TRBJ2-4; TRBD2 aligns across 12 bases. The CDR3 runs 17 residues. CDR1 and CDR2 from the germline V gene are SGHTA and FQGTGA. The J segment lost 1 base and the V segment lost 5 bases, leaving 6 bases of the junction unmatched.

This clonotype was seen repeatedly, ten times or more. The chain has TRBV20-1 and TRBJ2-3; 9 bases map to TRBD1. Trimming at V came to 3 bases and at J to 3 bases, leaving 7 bases not matched to a gene. From germline, CDR1 is DFQATT and CDR2 SNEGSKA (reference sequence). The CDR3 runs to 15 residues. As DNA, the CDR3 is TGCAGTGCTAGTACCGGGACAGGGCGAACAGATACGCAGTATTTT. This codes for CSASTGTGRTDTQYF.

This clonotype was counted many times. A much larger clone lies a single base off, so this may be a read error. The rearrangement links TRBV20-1 to TRBJ2-5, with D possibly TRBD2 on 6 matching bases. V was shortened by 3 bases and J by 11 bases, with 13 bases between the two germline ends. Germline loops: CDR1 DFQATT, CDR2 SNEGSKA (reference sequence). The CDR3 is 11 residues long. CDR3 residues: CSASRAGRQYF. Here the CDR3 DNA reads TGCAGTGCTAGTAGGGCGGGACGGCAGTACTTC.

This clonotype was seen many times. This rearrangement joins TRBV5-6 to TRBJ2-3; 7 nucleotides match TRBD2. V gave up 6 bases and J gave up 11 bases; unmatched junction bases: 18. This CDR3 has 15 amino acids. The V gene's germline CDR1 is SGHDT and CDR2 YYEEEE. CDR3 nucleotides: TGTGCCAGCACCCTAGGGTCAGCGGGGATCACCAGGCAGTATTTT. Protein sequence: CASTLGSAGITRQYF. Variable domain in full (rest from reference TRBV5-6 and TRBJ2-3): DAGVTQSPTHLIKTRGQQVTLRCSPKSGHDTVSWYQQALGQGPQFIFQYYEEEERQRGNFPDRFSGHQFPNYSSELNVNALLLGDSALYLCASTLGSAGITRQYFGPGTRLTVL.

The rearrangement uses TRBV5-1 and TRBJ2-7; 10 bases are a match to TRBD2. The CDR3 has 17 residues. The V segment lost 0 bases and the J segment 2 bases; nucleotides outside the gene matches: 8. Germline lookup yields CDR1 SGHRS and CDR2 YFSETQ. The CDR3 spells CASSLVASGSIAYEQYF. For the CDR3, the DNA is TGCGCCAGCAGCTTGGTCGCTAGCGGGAGTATTGCCTACGAGCAGTACTTC. Full variable domain (rest looked up from reference TRBV5-1 and TRBJ2-7): KAGVTQTPRYLIKTRGQQVTLSCSPISGHRSVSWYQQTPGQGLQFLFEYFSETQRNKGNFPGRFSGRQFSNSRSEMNVSTLELGDSALYLCASSLVASGSIAYEQYFGPGTRLTVT.

This clonotype was seen many times. The gene calls are TRBV4-2 and TRBJ2-7, with 12 bases fitting TRBD2. The germline CDR1 and CDR2 sequences are LGHNA and YNFKEQ. After removal of 1 base from V and 6 bases from J, the junction contained 4 bases not matched to a gene. The CDR3 spans 15 residues. CDR3 sequence reads: CASSQGGLAGFEQYF. CDR3 DNA: TGTGCCAGCAGCCAAGGGGGACTAGCGGGTTTCGAGCAGTACTTC.

Many counts were recorded for this clonotype. The chain has TRBV5-1 and TRBJ2-3; 12 nucleotides agree with TRBD2. CDR3 length equals 15 residues. Germline V CDR1 and CDR2: SGHRS, YFSETQ. Losses at the gene ends were 4 bases for V and 4 bases for J; bases not matched to a gene: 4. The CDR3 loop is CASSKGLAGPDTQYF. The DNA of the CDR3 is TGCGCCAGCAGCAAAGGACTAGCGGGGCCAGATACGCAGTATTTT.

Ten or more counts support this clonotype. The gene calls are TRBV30 and TRBJ2-7, with D perhaps TRBD2 (6 bases). Trimming took 1 base from V and 6 from J, leaving 16 bases between them. Germline values: CDR1 GTSNPN, CDR2 SVGIG (reference sequence). This CDR3 region has 14 residues. This chain's CDR3 is CAWSGGTLMGEQYF. The CDR3 DNA reads as TGTGCCTGGAGTGGCGGGACCCTGATGGGCGAGCAGTACTTC.

There are a few counts of this clonotype. This chain connects TRBV20-1 to TRBJ2-1, with 8 positions matching TRBD2. This CDR3 region has 15 residues. With V trimmed by 6 bases and J by 6 bases, 13 bases remained unmatched. Germline CDR1 is DFQATT and CDR2 is SNEGSKA (reference sequence). CDR3 protein: CSAMAGRGASNEQFF. Written as DNA, the CDR3 is TGCAGTGCCATGGCGGGGCGGGGGGCAAGCAATGAGCAGTTCTTC.